This T cell receptor beta chain derives from a study of cytomegalovirus exposure and HLA in healthy donors. Study conclusions and caveats: TCR beta sequences reportedly predicted most subjects' HLA-A and HLA-B alleles accurately. In vitro checks showed that a few CMV-associated chains really do target CMV antigens. In terms of immune exposure information, only CMV serostatus was available. It was likely that a cluster of highly shared sequence variants was a sequencing artifact.

The germline V gene has CDR1 MNHEY and CDR2 SVGAGI. V shed 2 bases and J shed 0 bases, with 11 bases lying between them. The CDR3 covers 15 residues. The PCR made use of 60 Vbeta and 13 Jbeta primers. The repertoire was sequenced with immunoSEQ multiplex PCR; TCRdb's copy has only in-frame clones and lacks some. The data hold around 150,000 clones, with roughly 9.4% observed a single time. As concerns this clone: No antigen is known for it.

Sequences were obtained from PBMCs. This chain connects TRBV6-5 to TRBJ2-7; D is ambiguous. This TCR derives from a male donor in good health and CMV-seronegative. This chain's CDR3 is CASSYGTLGSYEQYF. The DNA for the CDR3 is TGTGCCAGCAGTTACGGAACGCTAGGCTCCTACGAGCAGTACTTC.